The 30 T cell receptor beta chains in this list originate from one sample, sequenced in a study of T-cell reconstitution after alpha-beta-depleted transplantation in children listed by TCRdb under 2016. The protocol used for the library was PCR. The run used an Illumina HiSeq 2500. TCR libraries were prepared with molecular barcoding, using unique molecular identifiers to normalize TCRbeta repertoire quantification. The public reads were reprocessed in TCRdb via fastp at Q25 and MiXCR, keeping in-frame beta chains. Entries are consolidated by CDR3 protein sequence, retaining the most common genes and DNA. The sample has 200,000 to 250,000 distinct CDR3 sequences on record, about a tenth of them singletons. The ten largest account for around 6.2% of the sample. Here the sequenced sample was PBMCs from the stem cell graft donor, taken from the stem cell graft. The receptors were gathered from a human donor who donated a stem cell graft to a child with acute lymphoblastic leukemia.

To note about this clonotype: A much larger clone sits a single nucleotide away, making a read error possible. V and J are TRBV9 and TRBJ2-7; 7 positions agree with TRBD1. Germline lookup yields CDR1 SGDLS and CDR2 YYNGEE. There are 15 residues in the CDR3. The CDR3 DNA sequence: TGTTCCAGCAGCGCCGGGACAGTCGGCTCCTACGAGCAGTACTTC. Its protein product is CSSSAGTVGSYEQYF.

V and J are TRBV5-1 and TRBJ2-4; TRBD1 agrees at 11 bases. CDR1 is SGHRS, CDR2 YFSETQ, per germline. The V segment lost 4 bases and the J segment 2 bases; nucleotides outside the gene matches: 8. This CDR3 spans 17 amino acids. CDR3 sequence (DNA): TGCGCCAGCAGCATGGGACAGGGGGGCCTTCCCAAAAACATTCAGTACTTC. Its translation is CASSMGQGGLPKNIQYF. Looking up the rest from reference TRBV5-1 and TRBJ2-4 gives the full variable domain: KAGVTQTPRYLIKTRGQQVTLSCSPISGHRSVSWYQQTPGQGLQFLFEYFSETQRNKGNFPGRFSGRQFSNSRSEMNVSTLELGDSALYLCASSMGQGGLPKNIQYFGAGTRLSVL.

A few counts support this clonotype. At one of its ends the junction is not consistent with the germline gene, which may arise from a read error. The chain uses TRBV27 and TRBJ2-1; TRBD1 matches at 7 bases. Germline CDR1 MNHEY, CDR2 SMNVEV (reference sequence). This CDR3 has 12 residues. The CDR3: CASSLFGQELFF. The CDR3 coding sequence is TGTGCCAGCAGTTTATTCGGACAGGAGCTGTTCTTC.

The chain links TRBV15 to TRBJ2-6; 11 nucleotides align to TRBD1. CDR3 size: 17 residues. Germline assignment: CDR1 LNHNV and CDR2 YYDKDF (reference sequence). The ends lost 5 bases at V and 2 bases at J; junction bases unmatched: 5. The CDR3 DNA sequence: TGTGCCACCAGCCGTCGGGACAGGGGGACTGGGGCCAACGTCCTGACTTTC. Translating gives CATSRRDRGTGANVLTF.

This rearrangement joins TRBV10-3 to TRBJ2-5, with 10 bases matching TRBD2. Germline V lookup: CDR1 ENHRY, CDR2 SYGVKD. Trimming cost V 0 bases and J 5 bases; bases outside gene matches: 6. The CDR3 totals 16 residues. The CDR3 DNA reads as TGTGCCATCAGTGAGTCGAGCGGGGGGGCGAGGGAGACCCAGTACTTC. Its translation is CAISESSGGARETQYF.

This clonotype was recorded at least ten times. Here the CDR3 reads CASSYSITYEQYF. In DNA, the CDR3 is TGTGCCAGCAGTTACTCGATTACCTACGAGCAGTACTTC. The chain couples TRBV6-6 to TRBJ2-7; no definite D call. This CDR3 contains 13 residues. The germline CDR1 and CDR2 sequences are MNHNY and SVGAGI (reference sequence). V shed 0 bases and J shed 2 bases, with 5 bases lying between them.

This clonotype was seen a few times. The chain recombines TRBV6-2 or TRBV6-3 with TRBJ1-1; TRBD1 might be the D (6 bases). The CDR3 is 11 amino acids. The germline CDR1 and CDR2 sequences are MNHEY and SVGEGT. Trimming cost V 6 bases and J 11 bases, with 13 bases left between them. The CDR3 DNA reads as TGTGCCAGCAGGAGGGGGTCTGCCGCTTTCTTT. Translated, it gives CASRRGSAAFF.

This clonotype was found many times. The V gene is TRBV29-1, the J gene TRBJ1-2; TRBD1 might be the D (5 bases). The V end lost 4 bases, the J end lost 7 bases, and 13 bases lay between the germline ends. Germline CDR1 is SQVTM and CDR2 is ANQGSEA. The CDR3 length is 12 residues. CDR3 sequence reads: CSVVAGSGGYTF. In DNA, the CDR3 is TGCAGCGTTGTGGCAGGGAGTGGTGGCTACACCTTC.

This chain uses TRBV20-1 with TRBJ2-7; the D is unclear. Trimming removed 6 bases at V and 0 bases at J, with 15 bases between. In germline, CDR1 is DFQATT, CDR2 SNEGSKA (reference sequence). This CDR3 spans 14 amino acids. CDR3 loop: CSASRRGDSYEQYF. CDR3 bases: TGCAGTGCGTCTCGTCGTGGGGACTCCTACGAGCAGTACTTC.

This clonotype was detected once. The J gene is TRBJ1-5, the V gene TRBV7-9; TRBD1 matches 8 bases. The CDR3 contains 15 residues. Per germline, CDR1 SEHNR and CDR2 FQNEAQ (reference sequence). Unmatched junction bases numbered 6, after V lost 2 bases and J lost 6 bases. CDR3 loop: CASSLSTGDPQPQHF. The DNA for the CDR3 is TGTGCCAGCAGCTTATCGACAGGGGATCCTCAGCCCCAGCATTTT. Combining the CDR3 with reference TRBV7-9 and TRBJ1-5 gives the whole variable domain DTGVSQNPRHKITKRGQNVTFRCDPISEHNRLYWYRQTLGQGPEFLTYFQNEAQLEKSRLLSDRFSAERPKGSFSTLEIQRTEQGDSAMYLCASSLSTGDPQPQHFGDGTRLSIL.

This clonotype appeared many times. CDR3 sequence (DNA): TGCAGTGCGCGCAAGAGCGGGGGTGGAGAGACCCAGTACTTC. Translating gives CSARKSGGGETQYF. The chain combines TRBV20-1 with TRBJ2-5, with 8 bases fitting TRBD2. V lost 6 bases to trimming and J lost 4 bases; unmatched junction nucleotides: 10. The V gene's germline CDR1 is DFQATT and CDR2 SNEGSKA (reference sequence). The CDR3 consists of 14 residues.

J is TRBJ1-1 and V is TRBV4-1; no clear D gene. The V gene's germline CDR1 is MGHRA and CDR2 YSYEKL. CDR3 length equals 13 residues. With 6 bases removed from V and 7 bases from J, the gap between germline ends came to 15 bases. CDR3 coding DNA: TGCGCCAGCAGTTCAGCAGTAACATTTGAAGCTTTCTTT. Translation: CASSSAVTFEAFF.

This clonotype was found a few times. The rearrangement uses TRBV2 and TRBJ1-2; no definite D call. CDR3 size: 12 residues. The V end lost 4 bases, the J end lost 8 bases, and 11 bases lay between the germline ends. The V gene's germline CDR1 is SNHLY and CDR2 FYNNEI. CDR3 loop: CASSVNGPGYTF. The CDR3 DNA follows: TGTGCCAGCAGTGTGAACGGGCCGGGCTACACCTTC.

This clonotype was seen a few times. The chain is built from TRBV20-1 and TRBJ1-2, with a weak D call TRBD1 (6 bases). From germline, CDR1 is DFQATT and CDR2 SNEGSKA (reference sequence). The CDR3 runs 11 residues. With 5 bases removed from V and 8 bases from J, the gap between germline ends came to 12 bases. CDR3 residues: CSAYREEGYTF. CDR3 bases: TGCAGTGCTTACAGGGAGGAGGGCTACACCTTC.

The chain is built from TRBV19 and TRBJ2-2; weak D call: TRBD1 (5 bases). V lost 2 bases to trimming and J lost 6 bases, with 13 bases between them. The length of the CDR3 is 15 residues. CDR1 is LNHDA and CDR2 is SQIVND in the germline V gene (reference sequence). CDR3 sequence reads: CASSIMGPASGELFF. The CDR3 nucleotides are TGTGCCAGTAGTATAATGGGGCCTGCGTCCGGGGAGCTGTTTTTT.

This clonotype was seen repeatedly, ten times or more. V gene TRBV27 combines with J gene TRBJ2-2; TRBD2 is a possible D gene (5 bases). The V and J ends lost 10 bases and 8 bases respectively, with 11 bases between them. Germline lookup yields CDR1 MNHEY and CDR2 SMNVEV (reference sequence). CDR3 length equals 11 residues. CDR3 in amino acids: CATGVGGELFF. Written as DNA, the CDR3 is TGTGCCACCGGGGTGGGTGGGGAGCTGTTTTTT.

This clonotype was counted between two and nine times. The J gene is TRBJ1-4, the V gene TRBV5-6, with TRBD1 as a possible D gene (5 bases). Trimming left V 2 bases short and J 5 bases short, with 10 bases between. The CDR3 contains 14 residues. Germline values: CDR1 SGHDT, CDR2 YYEEEE. DNA of the CDR3: TGTGCCAGCAGCTTTGGGGGACCAAATGAAAAACTGTTTTTT. Protein product: CASSFGGPNEKLFF. Full variable domain (missing parts from reference TRBV5-6 and TRBJ1-4): DAGVTQSPTHLIKTRGQQVTLRCSPKSGHDTVSWYQQALGQGPQFIFQYYEEEERQRGNFPDRFSGHQFPNYSSELNVNALLLGDSALYLCASSFGGPNEKLFFGSGTQLSVL.

This clonotype appeared a few times. V and J are TRBV3-1 and TRBJ2-1, with 8 bases that match TRBD2. V shed 4 bases and J 0 bases; nucleotides not matched to a gene: 5. CDR3 size: 16 residues. The germline V gene encodes CDR1 LGHDT and CDR2 YNNKEL (reference sequence). CDR3 loop: CASSLELAASYNEQFF. The DNA for the CDR3 is TGTGCCAGCAGCCTGGAACTAGCGGCCTCCTACAATGAGCAGTTCTTC.

This chain links TRBV18 with TRBJ1-1; D gene ambiguous. The germline V and J ends were trimmed by 2 bases and 0 bases, with 16 bases remaining between them. Germline V CDR1 and CDR2: KGHSH, LQKENI. The CDR3 is made up of 17 amino acids. CDR3 sequence: CASSPMTTAAMNTEAFF. CDR3 bases: TGTGCCAGCTCACCAATGACCACAGCAGCTATGAACACTGAAGCTTTCTTT.

The chain recombines TRBV7-9 with TRBJ1-1, with D tentatively TRBD1 (5 bases). In germline, CDR1 is SEHNR, CDR2 FQNEAQ (reference sequence). The CDR3 runs 15 residues. The ends were cut back, 2 bases at V and 2 bases at J, with 12 bases in the middle. The CDR3 sequence: CASSLWSGPNTEAFF. For the CDR3, the DNA is TGTGCCAGCAGCTTATGGTCGGGGCCTAACACTGAAGCTTTCTTT. The whole variable domain, remainder taken from reference TRBV7-9 and TRBJ1-1, is DTGVSQNPRHKITKRGQNVTFRCDPISEHNRLYWYRQTLGQGPEFLTYFQNEAQLEKSRLLSDRFSAERPKGSFSTLEIQRTEQGDSAMYLCASSLWSGPNTEAFFGQGTRLTVV.

This clonotype was counted a few times. The V gene is TRBV12-5, the J gene TRBJ2-1; tentative D call: TRBD2 (6 bases). The CDR3 runs to 14 residues. The ends were cut back, 0 bases at V and 10 bases at J, with 13 bases in the middle. Germline V gene lookup returns CDR1 LGHNT and CDR2 FRNRAP. The CDR3 DNA reads TGTGCTAGTGGTTTGGTACCGGAGGGTGGCGAGCAGTTCTTC. It codes for CASGLVPEGGEQFF.

This clonotype appeared a few times. This rearrangement joins TRBV7-8 to TRBJ1-5, with no clear D. The germline gives CDR1 SGHVS, CDR2 FQNEAQ. Trimming removed 0 bases from V and 0 bases from J, with 6 bases in between. This CDR3 region has 15 residues. The CDR3, as DNA: TGTGCCAGCAGCTTAGCGCTAGGTAGCAATCAGCCCCAGCATTTT. This encodes CASSLALGSNQPQHF.

This clonotype was detected a few times. The gene calls are TRBV6-2 or TRBV6-3 and TRBJ2-1; perhaps D is TRBD1 or TRBD2 (5 bases each). Trimming removed 5 bases from V and 1 base from J, with 24 bases in between. Per germline, CDR1 MNHEY and CDR2 SVGEGT. The CDR3 covers 19 residues. The CDR3 region is CASSPPAPHGTGSYNEQFF. The CDR3 DNA follows: TGTGCCAGCAGTCCCCCAGCCCCGCATGGGACGGGTTCCTACAATGAGCAGTTCTTC.

The rearrangement joins TRBV5-6 to TRBJ1-2, with 7 positions matching TRBD1. The J segment lost 5 bases and the V segment lost 0 bases, leaving 7 bases of the junction unmatched. The CDR3 covers 15 residues. Germline CDR1 SGHDT, CDR2 YYEEEE. The CDR3 here is CASSLDWTGIYGYTF. The CDR3, as DNA: TGTGCCAGCAGCTTGGATTGGACAGGCATTTATGGCTACACCTTC.

This clonotype was found a few times. The rearrangement uses TRBV6-1 and TRBJ1-2; unclear D gene. Germline V gene lookup returns CDR1 MNHNS and CDR2 SASEGT. V lost 6 bases, J lost 3 bases, and 14 bases lay in between. CDR3 length: 14 residues. The chain's CDR3 is CASRAGTWDYGYTF. The CDR3 coding sequence is TGTGCCAGCAGAGCAGGAACCTGGGACTATGGCTACACCTTC.

This clonotype was detected many times. The chain joins TRBV5-8 to TRBJ2-3; TRBD1 might be the D (7 bases). CDR1 and CDR2 (germline): SGHTS, YDEGEE. V shed 4 bases and J shed 0 bases, with 18 bases lying between them. This CDR3 region has 17 residues. The CDR3 reads CASSGGTARESTDTQYF. The DNA of the CDR3 is TGTGCCAGCAGCGGAGGGACAGCCCGGGAAAGCACAGATACGCAGTATTTT. Based on the CDR3 plus reference TRBV5-8 and TRBJ2-3, the full variable domain is EAGVTQSPTHLIKTRGQQATLRCSPISGHTSVYWYQQALGLGLQFLLWYDEGEERNRGNFPPRFSGRQFPNYSSELNVNALELEDSALYLCASSGGTARESTDTQYFGPGTRLTVL.

At least ten counts were recorded for this clonotype. For the CDR3, the DNA is TGTGCCAGCAGTAAGGGACAGCCGACCTACGAGCAGTACTTC. It translates to CASSKGQPTYEQYF. J is TRBJ2-7 and V is TRBV21-1; no DNA check was done on the table's D call, TRBD1. TRBV21-1 is a pseudogene segment. CDR3 length equals 14 residues.

The genes are TRBV5-1 and TRBJ2-7, with D possibly matching TRBD1 (6 bases). The CDR3 has 14 residues. The germline gives CDR1 SGHRS, CDR2 YFSETQ. V lost 4 bases to trimming and J lost 0 bases, with 11 bases between them. The CDR3 loop is CASSQEQGSYEQYF. CDR3 nucleotides: TGCGCCAGCAGCCAGGAACAGGGCTCCTACGAGCAGTACTTC.

In its sample, this clonotype was seen many times. The V and J genes are TRBV18 and TRBJ2-5; 7 bases are a match to TRBD2. The CDR3 loop spans 13 amino acids. After removal of 3 bases from V and 5 bases from J, the junction contained 3 bases not matched to a gene. Germline V CDR1 and CDR2: KGHSH, LQKENI. CDR3 region: CASSPPAGETQYF. As DNA, the CDR3 is TGTGCCAGCTCACCGCCAGCGGGGGAGACCCAGTACTTC.

Only one count was recorded for this clonotype. The CDR3 loop reads CASSYLSGGPYHEQFF. CDR3 in DNA: TGTGCCAGCAGTTACCTTAGCGGGGGACCTTACCATGAGCAGTTCTTC. V and J are TRBV6-6 and TRBJ2-1; 9 nucleotides match TRBD2. The CDR3 sequence is 16 residues long. Germline V gene sequence: CDR1 MNHNY, CDR2 SVGAGI (reference sequence). The J segment lost 8 bases and the V segment lost 2 bases, leaving 10 bases of the junction unmatched.